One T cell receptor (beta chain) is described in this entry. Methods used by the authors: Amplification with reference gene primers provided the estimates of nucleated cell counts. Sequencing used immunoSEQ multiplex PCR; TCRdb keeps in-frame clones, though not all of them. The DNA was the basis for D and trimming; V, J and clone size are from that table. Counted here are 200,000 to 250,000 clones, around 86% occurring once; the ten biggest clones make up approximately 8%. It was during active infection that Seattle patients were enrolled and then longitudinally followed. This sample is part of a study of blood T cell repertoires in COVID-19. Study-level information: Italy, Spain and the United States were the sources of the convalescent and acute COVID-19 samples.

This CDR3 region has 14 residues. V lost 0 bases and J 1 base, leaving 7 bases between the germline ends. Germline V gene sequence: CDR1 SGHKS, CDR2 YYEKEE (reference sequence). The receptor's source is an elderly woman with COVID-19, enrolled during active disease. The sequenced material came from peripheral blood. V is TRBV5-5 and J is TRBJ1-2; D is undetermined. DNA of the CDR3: TGTGCCAGCAGCTTGGCCGCCAGTAACTATGGCTACACCTTC. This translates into CASSLAASNYGYTF.